This TCR beta chain was sequenced in a study of blood T cell repertoires in COVID-19. Looking at the study overall: Italy, Spain and the United States were the sources of the convalescent and acute COVID-19 samples.

The ends lost 5 bases at V and 7 bases at J; junction bases unmatched: 9. CDR3 size: 15 residues. The germline V gene has CDR1 LNHDA and CDR2 SQIVND (reference sequence). Authors' processing steps: Estimates of nucleated cell counts were drawn from the amplification of reference gene primers. Data came from immunoSEQ multiplex PCR; TCRdb stores just in-frame clones and leaves some out. V, J and clone size reflect that table, while D and trimming were determined from the DNA. Here the sample spans about 130,000 clones, about 80% being singletons. This chain links TRBV19 with TRBJ2-2; 8 nucleotides agree with TRBD1. The TCR was taken from a woman of 80 years or more with acute or convalescent COVID-19. Sample: peripheral blood. CDR3 in amino acids: CASSDQGARIGELFF. The CDR3 DNA reads TGTGCCAGTAGTGATCAGGGGGCAAGGATCGGGGAGCTGTTTTTT.